The entry below describes one T cell receptor beta chain. Then a second PCR, running roughly 7 to 11 cycles, was carried out with a sample-barcoded 5' primer and a J-beta primer mix. TCRdb re-analysed the 5' RACE reads in MiXCR, keeping a single row per CDR3 protein. The data hold 600,000 or so distinct CDR3 sequences, with about 30% observed a single time. These data are taken from a study of blood T cells in healthy people across ages. Germline-derived CDR1 and CDR2 are MNHNS and SASEGT. V shed 8 bases and J shed 0 bases, with 11 bases lying between them. The CDR3 is 14 amino acids. Sequenced input: blood. The rearrangement links TRBV6-1 to TRBJ1-5; a weak D match, TRBD1 (6 bases). This receptor was identified in an elderly woman in good health. CDR3 sequence reads: CASRTATSNQPQHF. In DNA, the CDR3 is TGTGCCAGCCGGACAGCTACTAGCAATCAGCCCCAGCATTTT.